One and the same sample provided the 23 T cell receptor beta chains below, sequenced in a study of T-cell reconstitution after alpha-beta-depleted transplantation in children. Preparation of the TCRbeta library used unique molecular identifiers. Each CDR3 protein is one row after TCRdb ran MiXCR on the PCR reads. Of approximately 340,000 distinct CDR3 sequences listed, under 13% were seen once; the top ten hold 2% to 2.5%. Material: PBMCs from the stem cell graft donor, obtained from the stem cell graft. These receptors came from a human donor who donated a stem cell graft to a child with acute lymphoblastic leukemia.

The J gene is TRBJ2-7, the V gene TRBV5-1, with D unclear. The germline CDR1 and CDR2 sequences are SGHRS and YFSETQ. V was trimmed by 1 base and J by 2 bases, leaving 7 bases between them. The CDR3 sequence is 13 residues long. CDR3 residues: CASSLRQAYEQYF. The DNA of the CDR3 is TGCGCCAGCAGCTTGCGGCAGGCCTACGAGCAGTACTTC.

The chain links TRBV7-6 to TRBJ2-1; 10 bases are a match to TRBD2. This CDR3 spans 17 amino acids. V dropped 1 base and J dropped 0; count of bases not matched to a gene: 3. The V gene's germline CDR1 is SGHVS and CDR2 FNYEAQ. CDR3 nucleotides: TGTGCCAGCAGCTTAGAATCTAGCGGGAGCTCCTACAATGAGCAGTTCTTC. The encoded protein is CASSLESSGSSYNEQFF.

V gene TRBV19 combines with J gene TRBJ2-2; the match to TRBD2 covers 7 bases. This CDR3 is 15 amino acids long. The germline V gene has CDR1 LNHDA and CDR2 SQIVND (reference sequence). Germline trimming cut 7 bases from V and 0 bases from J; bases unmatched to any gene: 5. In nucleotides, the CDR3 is TGTGCCAGTAAAAGAGCGGGATCGAACACCGGGGAGCTGTTTTTT. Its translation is CASKRAGSNTGELFF. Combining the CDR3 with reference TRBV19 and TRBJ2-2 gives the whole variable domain DGGITQSPKYLFRKEGQNVTLSCEQNLNHDAMYWYRQDPGQGLRLIYYSQIVNDFQKGDIAEGYSVSREKKESFPLTVTSAQKNPTAFYLCASKRAGSNTGELFFGEGSRLTVL.

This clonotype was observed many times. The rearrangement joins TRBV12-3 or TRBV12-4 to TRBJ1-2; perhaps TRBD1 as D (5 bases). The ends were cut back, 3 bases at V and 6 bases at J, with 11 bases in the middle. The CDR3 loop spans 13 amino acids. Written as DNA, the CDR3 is TGTGCCAGCAGTTTCATCAGGGCGCATGGCTACACCTTC. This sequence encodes CASSFIRAHGYTF.

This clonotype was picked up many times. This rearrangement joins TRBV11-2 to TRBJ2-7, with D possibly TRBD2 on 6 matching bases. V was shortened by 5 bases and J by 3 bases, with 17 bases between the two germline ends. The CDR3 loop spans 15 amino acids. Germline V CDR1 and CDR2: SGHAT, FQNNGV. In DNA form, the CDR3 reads TGTGCCAGCAGCCCTAGGTGGCTAGCGAGCTACGAGCAGTACTTC. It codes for CASSPRWLASYEQYF.

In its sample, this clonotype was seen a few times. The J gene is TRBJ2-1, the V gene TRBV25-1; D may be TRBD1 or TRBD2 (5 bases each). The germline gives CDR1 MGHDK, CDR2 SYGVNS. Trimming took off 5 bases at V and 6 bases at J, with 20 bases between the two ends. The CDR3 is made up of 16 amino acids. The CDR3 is CASSHTWGRTTNEQFF. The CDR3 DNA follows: TGTGCCAGCAGTCACACCTGGGGACGGACGACCAATGAGCAGTTCTTC.

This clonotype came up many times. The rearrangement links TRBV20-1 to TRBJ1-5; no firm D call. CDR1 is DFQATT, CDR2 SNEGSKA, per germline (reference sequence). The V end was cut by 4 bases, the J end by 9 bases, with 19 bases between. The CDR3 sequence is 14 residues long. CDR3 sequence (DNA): TGCAGTGCTACGAACCAGCCCGGACGAGGGCCCCAGCATTTT. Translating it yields CSATNQPGRGPQHF.

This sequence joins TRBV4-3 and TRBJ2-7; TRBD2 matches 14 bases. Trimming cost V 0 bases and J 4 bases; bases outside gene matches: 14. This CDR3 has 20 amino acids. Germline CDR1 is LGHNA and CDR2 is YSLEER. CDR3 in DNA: TGCGCCAGCAGCCAAGAAGCCCCGGGACTAGCGGGAGAGAGTTCGTACGAGCAGTACTTC. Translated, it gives CASSQEAPGLAGESSYEQYF.

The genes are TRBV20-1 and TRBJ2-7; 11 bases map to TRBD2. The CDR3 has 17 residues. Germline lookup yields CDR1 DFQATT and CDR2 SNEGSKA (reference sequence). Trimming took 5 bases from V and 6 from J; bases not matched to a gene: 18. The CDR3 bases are TGCAGTGCTTTACCGGGACTAGCGGCTACTTTCTCCCGCGAGCAGTACTTC. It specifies CSALPGLAATFSREQYF.

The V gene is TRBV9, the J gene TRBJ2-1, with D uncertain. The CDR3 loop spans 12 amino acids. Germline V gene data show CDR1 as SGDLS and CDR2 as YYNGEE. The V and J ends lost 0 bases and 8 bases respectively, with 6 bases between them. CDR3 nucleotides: TGTGCCAGCAGCGTAGTTGCTGATGAGCAGTTCTTC. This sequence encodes CASSVVADEQFF.

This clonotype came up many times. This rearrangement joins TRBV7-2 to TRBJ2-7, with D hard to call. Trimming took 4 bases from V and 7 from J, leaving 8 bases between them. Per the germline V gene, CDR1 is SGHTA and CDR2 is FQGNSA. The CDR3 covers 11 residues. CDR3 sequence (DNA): TGTGCCAGCAGCTCGGAACTAGAGCAGTACTTC. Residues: CASSSELEQYF.

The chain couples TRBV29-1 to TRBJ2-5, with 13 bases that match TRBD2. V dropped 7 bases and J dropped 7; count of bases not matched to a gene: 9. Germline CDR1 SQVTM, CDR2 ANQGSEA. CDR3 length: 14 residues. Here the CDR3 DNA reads TGCAGCGCCGGGACTAGCGGGGCCCAACGGACCCAGTACTTC. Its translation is CSAGTSGAQRTQYF.

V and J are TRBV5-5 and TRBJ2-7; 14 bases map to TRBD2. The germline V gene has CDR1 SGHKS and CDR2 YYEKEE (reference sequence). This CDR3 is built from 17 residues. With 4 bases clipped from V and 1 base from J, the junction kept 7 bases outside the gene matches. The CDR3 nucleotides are TGTGCCAGCAGCCCGGGGACTAGCGGGAGACGGTCCTACGAGCAGTACTTC. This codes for CASSPGTSGRRSYEQYF. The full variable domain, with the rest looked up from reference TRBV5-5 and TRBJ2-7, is DAGVTQSPTHLIKTRGQQVTLRCSPISGHKSVSWYQQVLGQGPQFIFQYYEKEERGRGNFPDRFSARQFPNYSSELNVNALLLGDSALYLCASSPGTSGRRSYEQYFGPGTRLTVT.

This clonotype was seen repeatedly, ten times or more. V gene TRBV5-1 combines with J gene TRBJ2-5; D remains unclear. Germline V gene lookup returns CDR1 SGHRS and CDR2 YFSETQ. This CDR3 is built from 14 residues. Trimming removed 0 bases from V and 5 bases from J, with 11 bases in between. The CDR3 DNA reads TGCGCCAGCAGCTTGGTAACGGGCGGCGAGACCCAGTACTTC. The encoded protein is CASSLVTGGETQYF. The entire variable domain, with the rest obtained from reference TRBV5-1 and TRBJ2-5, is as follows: KAGVTQTPRYLIKTRGQQVTLSCSPISGHRSVSWYQQTPGQGLQFLFEYFSETQRNKGNFPGRFSGRQFSNSRSEMNVSTLELGDSALYLCASSLVTGGETQYFGPGTRLLVL.

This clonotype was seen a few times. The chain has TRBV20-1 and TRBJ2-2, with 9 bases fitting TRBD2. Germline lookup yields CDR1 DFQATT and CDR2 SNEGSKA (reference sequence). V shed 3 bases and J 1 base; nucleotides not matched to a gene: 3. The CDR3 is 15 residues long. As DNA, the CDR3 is TGCAGTGCTAGGGGACTAGCTGAGAACACCGGGGAGCTGTTTTTT. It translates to CSARGLAENTGELFF.

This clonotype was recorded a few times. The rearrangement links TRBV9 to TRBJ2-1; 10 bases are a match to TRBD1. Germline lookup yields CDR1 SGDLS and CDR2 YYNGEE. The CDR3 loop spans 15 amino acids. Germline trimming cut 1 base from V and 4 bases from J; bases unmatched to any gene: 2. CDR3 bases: TGTGCCAGCAGCGTATGGGGACAGGGGTACAATGAGCAGTTCTTC. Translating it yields CASSVWGQGYNEQFF.

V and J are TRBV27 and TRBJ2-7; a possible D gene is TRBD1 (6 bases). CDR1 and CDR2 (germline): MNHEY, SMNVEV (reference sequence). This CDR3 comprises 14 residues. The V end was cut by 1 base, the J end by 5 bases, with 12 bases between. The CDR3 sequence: CASSLYRDSHEQYF. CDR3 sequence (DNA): TGTGCCAGCAGTTTATACAGGGATTCCCACGAGCAGTACTTC.

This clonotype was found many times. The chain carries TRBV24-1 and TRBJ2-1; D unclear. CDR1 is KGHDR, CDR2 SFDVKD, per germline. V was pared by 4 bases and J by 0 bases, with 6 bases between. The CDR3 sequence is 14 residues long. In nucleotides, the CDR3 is TGTGCCACCAGTGAGGGGTCCTCCTACAATGAGCAGTTCTTC. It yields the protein CATSEGSSYNEQFF.

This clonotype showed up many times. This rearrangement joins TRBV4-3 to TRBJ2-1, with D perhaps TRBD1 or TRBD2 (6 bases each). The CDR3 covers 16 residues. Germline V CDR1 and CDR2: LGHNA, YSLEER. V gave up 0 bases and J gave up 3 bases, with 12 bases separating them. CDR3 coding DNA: TGCGCCAGCAGCCAAGAGGTACAGGGAGGCTACAATGAGCAGTTCTTC. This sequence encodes CASSQEVQGGYNEQFF.

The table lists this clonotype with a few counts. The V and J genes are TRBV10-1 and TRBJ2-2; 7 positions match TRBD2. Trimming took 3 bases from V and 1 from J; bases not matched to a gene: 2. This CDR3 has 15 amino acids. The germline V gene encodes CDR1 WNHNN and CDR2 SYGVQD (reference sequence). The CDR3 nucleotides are TGCGCCAGCAGTGACCAGCGGGGGAACACCGGGGAGCTGTTTTTT. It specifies CASSDQRGNTGELFF.

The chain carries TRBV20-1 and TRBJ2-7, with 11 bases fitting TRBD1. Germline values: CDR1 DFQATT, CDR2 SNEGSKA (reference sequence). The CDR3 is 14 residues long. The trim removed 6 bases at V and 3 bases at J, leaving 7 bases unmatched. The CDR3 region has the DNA TGCAGTGCCACGAGCGGGACAGGGGGCTACGAGCAGTACTTC. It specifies CSATSGTGGYEQYF.

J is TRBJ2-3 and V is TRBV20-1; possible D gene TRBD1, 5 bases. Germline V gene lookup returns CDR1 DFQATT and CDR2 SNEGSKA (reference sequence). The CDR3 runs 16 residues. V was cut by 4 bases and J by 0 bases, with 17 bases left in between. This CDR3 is CSAKPWGEASTDTQYF. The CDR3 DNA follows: TGCAGTGCTAAACCCTGGGGCGAGGCCAGCACAGATACGCAGTATTTT.

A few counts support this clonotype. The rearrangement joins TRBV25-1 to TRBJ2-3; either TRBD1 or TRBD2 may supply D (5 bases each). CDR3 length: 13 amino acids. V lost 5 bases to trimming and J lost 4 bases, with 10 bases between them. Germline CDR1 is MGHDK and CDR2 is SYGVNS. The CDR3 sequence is CASSPGAPDTQYF. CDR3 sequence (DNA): TGTGCCAGCAGTCCCGGGGCTCCAGATACGCAGTATTTT.